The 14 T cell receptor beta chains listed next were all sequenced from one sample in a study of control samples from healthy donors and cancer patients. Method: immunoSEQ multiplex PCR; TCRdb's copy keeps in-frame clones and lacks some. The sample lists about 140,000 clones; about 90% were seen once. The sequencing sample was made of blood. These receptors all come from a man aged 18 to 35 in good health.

The CDR3, as DNA: TGTGCCAGCAGCTTAATGGATTATGGCTACACCTTC. It codes for CASSLMDYGYTF. The J gene is TRBJ1-2, the V gene TRBV7-9; D is unresolved. V lost 2 bases and J 5 bases, leaving 6 bases between the germline ends. The CDR3 loop spans 12 amino acids. CDR1 is SEHNR, CDR2 FQNEAQ, per germline (reference sequence).

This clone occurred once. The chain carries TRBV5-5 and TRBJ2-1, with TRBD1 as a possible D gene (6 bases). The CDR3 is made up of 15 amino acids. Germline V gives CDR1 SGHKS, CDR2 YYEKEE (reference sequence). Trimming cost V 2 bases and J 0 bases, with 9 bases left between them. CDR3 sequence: CASSLTGSSYNEQFF. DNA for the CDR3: TGTGCCAGCAGCTTAACAGGGAGCTCCTACAATGAGCAGTTCTTC.

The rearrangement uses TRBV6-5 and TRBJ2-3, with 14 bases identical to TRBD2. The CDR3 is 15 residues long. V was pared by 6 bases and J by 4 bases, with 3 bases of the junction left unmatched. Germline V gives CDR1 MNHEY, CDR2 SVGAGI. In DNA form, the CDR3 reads TGTGCCAGCAGATTGACTAGCGGGGGGGCAGATACGCAGTATTTT. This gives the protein CASRLTSGGADTQYF.

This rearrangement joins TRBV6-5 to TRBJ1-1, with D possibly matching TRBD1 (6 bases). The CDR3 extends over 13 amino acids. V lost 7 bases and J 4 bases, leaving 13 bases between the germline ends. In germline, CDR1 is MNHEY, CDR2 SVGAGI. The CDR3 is CASNRWGATEAFF. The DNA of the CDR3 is TGTGCCAGCAACAGGTGGGGGGCCACTGAAGCTTTCTTT.

Written as DNA, the CDR3 is TGCGCCAGCAGCTCTCAGGGGAGGGGCAACGAGCAGTACTTC. It translates to CASSSQGRGNEQYF. The chain uses TRBV5-1 and TRBJ2-7; weak D call: TRBD2 (7 bases). V lost 3 bases to trimming and J lost 5 bases, with 15 bases between them. This CDR3 is 14 amino acids long. Germline CDR1 and CDR2: SGHRS and YFSETQ.

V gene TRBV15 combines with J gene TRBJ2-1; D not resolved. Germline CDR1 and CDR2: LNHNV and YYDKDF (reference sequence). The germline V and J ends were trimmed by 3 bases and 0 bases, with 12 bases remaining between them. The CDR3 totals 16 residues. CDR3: CATSSALVSSYNEQFF. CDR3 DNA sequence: TGTGCCACCAGCAGCGCTTTGGTAAGCTCCTACAATGAGCAGTTCTTC.

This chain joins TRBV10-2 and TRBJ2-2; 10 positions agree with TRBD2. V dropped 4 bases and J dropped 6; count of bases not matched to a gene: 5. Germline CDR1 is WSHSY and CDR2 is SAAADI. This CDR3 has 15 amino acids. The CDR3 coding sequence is TGCGCCAGCAGTGTCCAGCGGGGGGGCCCCGGGGAGCTGTTTTTT. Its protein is CASSVQRGGPGELFF.

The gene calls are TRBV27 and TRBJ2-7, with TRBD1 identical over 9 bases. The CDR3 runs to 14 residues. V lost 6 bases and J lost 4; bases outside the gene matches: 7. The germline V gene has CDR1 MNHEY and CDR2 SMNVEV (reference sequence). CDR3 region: CASSYTDRGYEQYF. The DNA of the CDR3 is TGTGCCAGCAGCTACACGGACAGGGGATACGAGCAGTACTTC.

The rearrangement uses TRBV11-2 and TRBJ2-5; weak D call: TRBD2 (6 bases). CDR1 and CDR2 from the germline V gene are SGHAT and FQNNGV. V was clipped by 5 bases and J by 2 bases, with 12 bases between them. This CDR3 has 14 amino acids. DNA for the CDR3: TGTGCCAGCAGCCCCCCGGGGAGGCAAGAGACCCAGTACTTC. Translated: CASSPPGRQETQYF.

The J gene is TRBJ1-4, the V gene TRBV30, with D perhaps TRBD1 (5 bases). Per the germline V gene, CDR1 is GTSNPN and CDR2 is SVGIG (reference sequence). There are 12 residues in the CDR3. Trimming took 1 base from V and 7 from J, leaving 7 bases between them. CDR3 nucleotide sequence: TGTGCCTGGAGTGGGAGGGGTGAAAAACTGTTTTTT. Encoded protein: CAWSGRGEKLFF.

This chain's CDR3 is CASSRQGDQPQHF. The DNA for the CDR3 is TGTGCCAGCAGCCGACAGGGTGATCAGCCCCAGCATTTT. V is TRBV7-9 and J is TRBJ1-5, with TRBD1 matching over 7 bases. From germline, CDR1 is SEHNR and CDR2 FQNEAQ (reference sequence). This CDR3 is built from 13 residues. Germline trimming cut 5 bases from V and 5 bases from J; bases unmatched to any gene: 3.

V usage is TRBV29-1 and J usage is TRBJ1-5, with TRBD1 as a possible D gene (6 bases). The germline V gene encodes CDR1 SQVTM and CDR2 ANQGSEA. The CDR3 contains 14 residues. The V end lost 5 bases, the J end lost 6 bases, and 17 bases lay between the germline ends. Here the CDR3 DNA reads TGCAGCGTTATAGCGGCGGGGGCCAGTCAGCCCCAGCATTTT. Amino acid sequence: CSVIAAGASQPQHF.

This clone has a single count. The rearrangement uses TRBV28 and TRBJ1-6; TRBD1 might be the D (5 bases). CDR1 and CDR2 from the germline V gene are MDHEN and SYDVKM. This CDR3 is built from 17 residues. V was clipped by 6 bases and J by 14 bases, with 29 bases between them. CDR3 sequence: CASRILPRGPPHQALHF. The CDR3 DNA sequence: TGTGCCAGCAGGATACTCCCCCGGGGACCGCCCCATCAGGCCCTCCACTTT.

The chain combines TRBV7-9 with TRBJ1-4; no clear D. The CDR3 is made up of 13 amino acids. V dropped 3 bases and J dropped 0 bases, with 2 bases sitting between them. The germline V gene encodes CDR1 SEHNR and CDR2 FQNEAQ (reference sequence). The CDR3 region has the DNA TGTGCCAGCAGCTTTGCAACTAATGAAAAACTGTTTTTT. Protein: CASSFATNEKLFF.